This T cell receptor (beta chain) was sequenced during a study of shared clonotypes between healthy human individuals. Study summary: A couple of women and a few men aged 18 to 49 served as donors. Donors had three CD4 naive, three CD4 memory, two CD8 naive and one CD8 memory plate apiece. The study, taken as a whole, reports: Although depth was large, rarefaction showed that sequencing of the sorted subsets was incomplete.

The method was immunoSEQ multiplex PCR; TCRdb's version includes in-frame clones alone and lacks a portion of them. The data show hundreds of thousands of clones, less than 80% seen once. V lost 0 bases and J lost 2, with 8 bases in between. This CDR3 contains 14 residues. Germline CDR1 is ENHRY and CDR2 is SYGVKD. Points on this clone: What it binds is not known.

The source material was memory CD4+ T cells sorted from blood. As for subset: CD45RA-negative fraction. The chain combines TRBV10-3 with TRBJ2-7; TRBD1 might be the D (6 bases). The receptor was derived from a woman in her 30s in good health. CDR3 nucleotides: TGTGCCATCAGTGAGTCTCGGACAGCCTACGAGCAGTACTTC. Its translation is CAISESRTAYEQYF.